The present TCR beta chain was sequenced within a study of early T cells in non-severe SARS-CoV-2 infection. Overall study context: Bulk RNA isolated from unsorted whole blood underwent sequencing; chains were not paired. Findings and caveats of the study: VDJdb matching skewed toward anti-spike CD8 responses, missing private and CD4 specificities.

A note on this clonotype: Antigen unknown.

Individual cDNA molecules received unique molecular identifiers during library preparation. TCRdb re-derived calls from the 5' RACE reads in MiXCR, one entry per CDR3 protein. The data hold 63,000 or so distinct CDR3 sequences, with roughly 10% observed a single time. The specimen comprised whole blood, sampled at baseline. This TCR came from an adult who was a healthcare worker with PCR-confirmed SARS-CoV-2 infection or an uninfected control (not recorded which).

The CDR3 coding sequence is TGTGCCAGCAGCCTTGCCAAGCGGGGTCCCTACGAGCAGTACTTC. It is translated as CASSLAKRGPYEQYF. The genes are TRBV3-1 and TRBJ2-7; TRBD2 aligns across 7 bases. CDR1 and CDR2 from the germline V gene are LGHDT and YNNKEL (reference sequence). The CDR3 covers 15 residues. The J segment lost 2 bases and the V segment lost 4 bases, leaving 8 bases of the junction unmatched.